This TCR beta chain was recovered during a study of cytomegalovirus exposure and HLA in healthy donors. Primers: 60 Vbeta forward and 13 Jbeta reverse. Produced via immunoSEQ multiplex PCR; TCRdb's table is partial and in-frame only. This sample has 80,000 to 130,000 clones, with 65% to 90% found just once. Study-wide results and caveats: Donor immune exposure was known only as CMV serostatus.

The CDR3 extends over 15 amino acids. Trimming cost V 6 bases and J 2 bases, with 16 bases left between them. Germline V lookup: CDR1 MDHEN, CDR2 SYDVKM. Concerning this clone: Its antigen is not known.

This clonotype was sampled from a woman in her late teens or twenties in good health and CMV-seronegative. Source material: PBMCs. The rearrangement uses TRBV28 and TRBJ1-2, with no clear D. The CDR3 reads CASSHELVLNYGYTF. DNA for the CDR3: TGTGCCAGCAGCCACGAACTGGTCCTCAACTATGGCTACACCTTC.